The 20 T cell receptor beta chains listed next were all sequenced from one sample in a study of T-cell reconstitution after alpha-beta-depleted transplantation in children. Unique molecular identifiers were used in preparing the TCRbeta library. TCRdb reanalysed the PCR reads using MiXCR and keeps one entry per CDR3 protein. The repertoire consists of a few hundred thousand distinct CDR3 sequences, with around 27% occurring once and the leading ten covering just over 35%. The sequences come from PBMCs, collected before TCRalphabeta/CD19-depleted stem cell transplant. These receptors all come from a boy less than two years old with Wiskott-Aldrich syndrome, due to receive a stem cell transplant.

The chain has TRBV27 and TRBJ1-4; unclear D gene. V was pared by 6 bases and J by 0 bases, with 11 bases between. Per germline, CDR1 MNHEY and CDR2 SMNVEV (reference sequence). The CDR3 has 15 amino acids. Written as DNA, the CDR3 is TGTGCCAGCAGCTTACGCTATGCAACTAATGAAAAACTGTTTTTT. This translates into CASSLRYATNEKLFF.

The CDR3 protein is CSARPAGYEQYF. DNA of the CDR3: TGCAGTGCTCGACCCGCCGGGTACGAGCAGTACTTC. The chain uses TRBV20-1 and TRBJ2-7; D not resolved. This CDR3 contains 12 residues. Germline CDR1 and CDR2: DFQATT and SNEGSKA (reference sequence). The V end lost 5 bases, the J end lost 4 bases, and 12 bases lay between the germline ends.

This chain uses TRBV10-3 with TRBJ2-7; maybe TRBD2 (5 bases). Germline V lookup: CDR1 ENHRY, CDR2 SYGVKD. V dropped 4 bases and J dropped 0 bases, with 10 bases sitting between them. The CDR3 extends over 14 amino acids. The CDR3 region is CAISAWEHSYEQYF. CDR3 DNA: TGTGCCATCAGTGCGTGGGAGCACTCCTACGAGCAGTACTTC.

This clonotype has more than one count but fewer than ten. Written as DNA, the CDR3 is TGCGCCAGCAGCTCCGGAACCTCTATCGGAACAGATACGCAGTATTTT. This codes for CASSSGTSIGTDTQYF. V usage is TRBV5-1 and J usage is TRBJ2-3; no reliable D call. Looked up from germline, CDR1 is SGHRS and CDR2 is YFSETQ. This CDR3 spans 16 amino acids. The ends were cut back, 3 bases at V and 3 bases at J, with 17 bases in the middle.

The chain combines TRBV10-3 with TRBJ1-1; 12 bases fit TRBD1. In germline, CDR1 is ENHRY, CDR2 SYGVKD. The CDR3 consists of 15 residues. The junction had 6 bases not matched to a gene; V was cut back by 5 bases and J by 5 bases. The CDR3 is CAISPGQGAKTEAFF. The CDR3 DNA reads TGTGCCATCAGTCCGGGACAGGGGGCTAAAACTGAAGCTTTCTTT.

V usage is TRBV5-1 and J usage is TRBJ2-5; no reliable D call. Trimming pared 1 base from V and 4 bases from J, leaving 11 bases between. CDR3 length equals 14 residues. Per germline, CDR1 SGHRS and CDR2 YFSETQ. Here the CDR3 DNA reads TGCGCCAGCAGCTTGTTTTCGTCGGGAGAGACCCAGTACTTC. It encodes CASSLFSSGETQYF.

The sample holds a few counts of this clonotype. V is TRBV5-1 and J is TRBJ2-1, with TRBD2 as a possible D gene (6 bases). Germline loops: CDR1 SGHRS, CDR2 YFSETQ. The CDR3 spans 15 residues. V was shortened by 3 bases and J by 3 bases, with 13 bases between the two germline ends. CDR3 amino acids: CASSSTAGLYNEQFF. CDR3 in DNA: TGCGCCAGCAGCTCAACCGCGGGGCTCTACAATGAGCAGTTCTTC.

This clonotype was seen a few times. V and J are TRBV29-1 and TRBJ2-5; D gene ambiguous. Germline V CDR1 and CDR2: SQVTM, ANQGSEA. The V end was cut by 2 bases, the J end by 5 bases, with 9 bases between. CDR3 length: 12 residues. CDR3 sequence: CSVERPMETQYF. CDR3 in DNA: TGCAGCGTTGAACGCCCGATGGAGACCCAGTACTTC.

The gene calls are TRBV7-9 and TRBJ2-4; 7 nucleotides line up with TRBD2. The CDR3 consists of 15 residues. Trimming cost V 1 base and J 4 bases; bases outside gene matches: 4. Germline V gene sequence: CDR1 SEHNR, CDR2 FQNEAQ (reference sequence). Here the CDR3 DNA reads TGTGCCAGCAGCTTAGGCGGGAGTTCTAAAAACATTCAGTACTTC. Its protein product is CASSLGGSSKNIQYF. Supplemented by reference TRBV7-9 and TRBJ2-4, the full variable domain reads DTGVSQNPRHKITKRGQNVTFRCDPISEHNRLYWYRQTLGQGPEFLTYFQNEAQLEKSRLLSDRFSAERPKGSFSTLEIQRTEQGDSAMYLCASSLGGSSKNIQYFGAGTRLSVL.

In its sample, this clonotype was seen once. The rearrangement joins TRBV7-6 to TRBJ1-2; D gene ambiguous. Deletions cut 5 bases from V and 0 bases from J, with 19 bases between. CDR1 is SGHVS, CDR2 FNYEAQ, per germline. CDR3 length: 17 residues. The CDR3 here is CASSHMPAEMANYGYTF. In nucleotides, the CDR3 is TGTGCCAGCAGCCACATGCCGGCAGAAATGGCTAACTATGGCTACACCTTC.

This chain connects TRBV7-2 to TRBJ2-7, with TRBD2 identical over 7 bases. V was clipped by 3 bases and J by 3 bases; unmatched bases: 8. Germline values: CDR1 SGHTA, CDR2 FQGNSA. The CDR3 sequence is 15 residues long. The CDR3 loop is CASSFRAGDFYEQYF. The CDR3 coding sequence is TGTGCCAGCAGCTTTAGGGCGGGAGATTTCTACGAGCAGTACTTC.

This clonotype was detected only a few times. The rearrangement joins TRBV4-1 to TRBJ2-7, with D possibly being TRBD2 (5 bases). The V end lost 0 bases, the J end lost 5 bases, and 14 bases lay between the germline ends. CDR3 length: 15 amino acids. Germline CDR1 reads MGHRA; CDR2 reads YSYEKL. This chain's CDR3 is CASSQDPGLRNEQYF. Written as DNA, the CDR3 is TGCGCCAGCAGCCAAGATCCGGGGTTGAGGAACGAGCAGTACTTC.

The chain has TRBV20-1 and TRBJ1-2, with D maybe TRBD1 (5 bases). This CDR3 comprises 12 residues. CDR1 DFQATT and CDR2 SNEGSKA come from the germline V gene (reference sequence). The chain's CDR3 is CTAGGDNYGYTF. CDR3 bases: TGCACCGCGGGGGGTGATAACTATGGCTACACCTTC.

The CDR3 DNA sequence: TGCAGTGCTCCCGGGACAGGGGCCCAAGAGACCCAGTACTTC. This encodes CSAPGTGAQETQYF. The chain combines TRBV20-1 with TRBJ2-5, with 10 bases lining up with TRBD1. This CDR3 contains 14 residues. The V segment lost 5 bases and the J segment 1 base; nucleotides outside the gene matches: 4. CDR1 DFQATT and CDR2 SNEGSKA come from the germline V gene (reference sequence).

The genes are TRBV5-1 and TRBJ2-3; perhaps TRBD2 as D (7 bases). The germline V gene has CDR1 SGHRS and CDR2 YFSETQ. The CDR3 is 16 residues long. The germline V and J ends were trimmed by 0 bases and 7 bases, with 18 bases remaining between them. CDR3 loop: CASSLAGGGSWNTQYF. Written as DNA, the CDR3 is TGCGCCAGCAGCTTGGCCGGGGGCGGGAGTTGGAATACGCAGTATTTT.

The chain carries TRBV10-3 and TRBJ2-7; the D is unclear. CDR3 length equals 15 residues. The V and J ends lost 2 bases and 7 bases respectively, with 18 bases between them. Germline CDR1 and CDR2: ENHRY and SYGVKD. The CDR3 sequence: CAISEVGNYRKEQYF. In DNA form, the CDR3 reads TGTGCCATCAGTGAGGTCGGCAACTATAGAAAGGAGCAGTACTTC.

This clonotype was counted only a few times. The chain recombines TRBV5-1 with TRBJ2-4; D remains unclear. The CDR3 spans 15 residues. Germline values: CDR1 SGHRS, CDR2 YFSETQ. The V gene lost 2 bases and the J gene lost 0 bases, with 9 bases spanning the gap. The CDR3 protein is CASSFAGKAKNIQYF. DNA for the CDR3: TGCGCCAGCAGCTTCGCAGGAAAAGCCAAAAACATTCAGTACTTC.

This chain connects TRBV20-1 to TRBJ1-5; D is perhaps TRBD1 (6 bases). Per the germline V gene, CDR1 is DFQATT and CDR2 is SNEGSKA (reference sequence). V gave up 3 bases and J gave up 5 bases, with 11 bases separating them. This CDR3 contains 13 residues. The CDR3 protein is CSASEGGDQPQHF. CDR3 nucleotide sequence: TGCAGTGCTAGTGAGGGGGGGGATCAGCCCCAGCATTTT.

CDR3 loop: CASSFQTGEETQYF. The CDR3 coding sequence is TGTGCCAGCAGCTTTCAGACAGGGGAGGAGACCCAGTACTTC. V usage is TRBV7-2 and J usage is TRBJ2-5; 8 positions agree with TRBD1. There are 14 residues in the CDR3. Per the germline V gene, CDR1 is SGHTA and CDR2 is FQGNSA. After removal of 3 bases from V and 5 bases from J, the junction contained 5 bases not matched to a gene.

A few counts support this clonotype. The chain recombines TRBV28 with TRBJ2-5, with TRBD2 identical over 8 bases. Germline CDR1 is MDHEN and CDR2 is SYDVKM. The CDR3 runs to 14 residues. Trimming removed 4 bases from V and 4 bases from J; junction bases left unmatched: 5. CDR3: CASSSTSGGETQYF. The DNA for the CDR3 is TGTGCCAGCAGTTCCACTAGCGGAGGAGAGACCCAGTACTTC.